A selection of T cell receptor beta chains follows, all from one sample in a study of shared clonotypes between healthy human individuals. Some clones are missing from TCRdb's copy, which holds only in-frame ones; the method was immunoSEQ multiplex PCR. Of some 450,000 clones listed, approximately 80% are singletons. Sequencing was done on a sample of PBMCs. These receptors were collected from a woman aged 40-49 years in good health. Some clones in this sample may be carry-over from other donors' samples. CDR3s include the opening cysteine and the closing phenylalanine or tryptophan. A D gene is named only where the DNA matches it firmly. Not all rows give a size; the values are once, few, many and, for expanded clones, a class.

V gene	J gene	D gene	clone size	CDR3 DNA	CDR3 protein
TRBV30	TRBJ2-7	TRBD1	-	TGTGCCTGGAGCGACAGGGGCTACGAGCAGTACTTC	CAWSDRGYEQYF
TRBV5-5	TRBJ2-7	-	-	TGTGCCAGCAGCTTGGGGAGTAGGAACTACGAGCAGTACTTC	CASSLGSRNYEQYF
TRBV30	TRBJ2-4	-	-	TGTGCCTGGAGCCCGGGGGTGGGAGCCAAAAACATTCAGTACTTC	CAWSPGVGAKNIQYF
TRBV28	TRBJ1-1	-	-	TGTGCCAGCAGTTTATGGAGTGGGGAAGCTTTCTTT	CASSLWSGEAFF
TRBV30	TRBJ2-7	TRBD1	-	TGTGCCTGGAGTGTACGGACAGGGGAAGGGTCCGAGCAGTACTTC	CAWSVRTGEGSEQYF
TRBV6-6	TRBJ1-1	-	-	TGTGCCAGCAGTTACTCGAGTCCCGCGGACACTGAAGCTTTCTTT	CASSYSSPADTEAFF
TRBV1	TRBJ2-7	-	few	TGCACCAGCAGCCCCGCTACCGTATCCTACGAGCAGTACTTC	CTSSPATVSYEQYF
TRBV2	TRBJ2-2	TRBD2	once	TGTGCCAGCAGTTGGGCTAGCGGCGGGGAGCTGTTTTTT	CASSWASGGELFF
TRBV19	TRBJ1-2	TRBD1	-	TGTGCCAGTATGACCACCGGGACAGGGGCCTATGGCTACACCTTC	CASMTTGTGAYGYTF
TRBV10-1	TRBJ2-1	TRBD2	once	TGCGCCAGCAGCGGACTAGCGGGAGGGCAGGGGTCTATCAATGAGCAGTTCTTC	CASSGLAGGQGSINEQFF
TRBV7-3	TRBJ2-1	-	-	TGTGCCAGCAGCTTGCTGGCCAGCAGCAATGAGCAGTTCTTC	CASSLLASSNEQFF
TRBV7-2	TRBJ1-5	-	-	TGTGCCAGCAGCTTATCCCCGGGGGGTAGTGGTAGCAATCAGCCCCAGCATTTT	CASSLSPGGSGSNQPQHF
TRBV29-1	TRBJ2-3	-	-	TGCAGCGTCGACGTGGGCGGGATATCAAATACGCAGTATTTT	CSVDVGGISNTQYF
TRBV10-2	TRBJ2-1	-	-	TGCGCCAGCAGTGAGATGGGGTATGAGCAGTTCTTC	CASSEMGYEQFF
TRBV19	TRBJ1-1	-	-	TGTGCCAGTAGTATGCGCTTGAACACTGAAGCTTTCTTT	CASSMRLNTEAFF
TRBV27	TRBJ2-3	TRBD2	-	TGTGCCAGCAGTTTATCGACTAGCGGGAGAGCGCAGTATTTT	CASSLSTSGRAQYF
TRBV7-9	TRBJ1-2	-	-	TGTGCCAGCAGCTGGGCAGGGATCGGTTGGGGCTATGGCTACACCTTC	CASSWAGIGWGYGYTF
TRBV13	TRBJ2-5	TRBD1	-	TGTGCCAGCAGCTACACGGACAGGGGAGGTGAGACCCAGTACTTC	CASSYTDRGGETQYF
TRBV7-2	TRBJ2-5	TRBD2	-	TGTGCCAGCAGCTTATTTGCCAGCGGGAGGTGGGAGCAGTACTTC	CASSLFASGRWEQYF
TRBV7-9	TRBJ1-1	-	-	TGTGCCAGCAGTGAGGGGGGGTTCACCACTGAAGCTTTCTTT	CASSEGGFTTEAFF
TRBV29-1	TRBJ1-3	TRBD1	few	TGCAGCGTTGTAGAACAGGGGGCAAGAAACACCATATATTTT	CSVVEQGARNTIYF
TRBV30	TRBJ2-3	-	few	TGTGCCTGGATATCCGGGGAAAGGCCCAGCGTTACGCAGTATTTT	CAWISGERPSVTQYF
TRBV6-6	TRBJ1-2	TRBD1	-	TGTGCCAGCAGCTCCGGACAGGGATCCTATGGCTACACCTTC	CASSSGQGSYGYTF
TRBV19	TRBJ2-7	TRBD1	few	TGTGCCAGTAGTGTGGACAGGTCCTACGAGCAGTACTTC	CASSVDRSYEQYF
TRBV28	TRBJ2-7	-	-	TGTGCCAGCAGTTTACCAGGGGCCTACGAGCAGTACTTC	CASSLPGAYEQYF
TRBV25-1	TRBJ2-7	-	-	TGTGCCAGCAGTGACCGCGGCGAGGGCTCCTACGAGCAGTACTTC	CASSDRGEGSYEQYF
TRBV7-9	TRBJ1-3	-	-	TGTGCCAGCAGCTTACAAACCCCGGGACTTGCTGGAAACACCATATATTTT	CASSLQTPGLAGNTIYF
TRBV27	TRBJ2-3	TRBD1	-	TGTGCCAGCAGTTTACTTGGACAGGGGGGTGCAGATACGCAGTATTTT	CASSLLGQGGADTQYF
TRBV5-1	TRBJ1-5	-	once	TGCGCCAGCAGCTTGGAGGGGAGCAATCAGCCCCAGCATTTT	CASSLEGSNQPQHF
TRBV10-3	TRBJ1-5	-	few	TGTGCCATCAGTGGGGGGGCTGAAGGCAATCAGCCCCAGCATTTT	CAISGGAEGNQPQHF
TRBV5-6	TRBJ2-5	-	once	TGTGCCAGCAGCTTTGGGACCCAGTACTTC	CASSFGTQYF
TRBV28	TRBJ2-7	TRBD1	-	TGTGCCAGCAGTTTACGGGACAGGTTATCCTACGAGCAGTACTTC	CASSLRDRLSYEQYF
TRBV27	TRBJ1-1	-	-	TGTGCCAGCAGTCCCATATGGAACACTGAAGCTTTCTTT	CASSPIWNTEAFF
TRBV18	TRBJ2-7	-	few	TGTGCCAGCTCACCAGGGCACGAGCAGTACTTC	CASSPGHEQYF
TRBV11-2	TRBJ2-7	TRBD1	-	TGTGCCAGAACCCACAGGGGTGGCTACGAGCAGTACTTC	CARTHRGGYEQYF
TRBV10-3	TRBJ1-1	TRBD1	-	TGTGCCATCAGTGTGCAGGGGGCTGAAGCTTTCTTT	CAISVQGAEAFF
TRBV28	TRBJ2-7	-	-	TGTGCCAGCAGTCCCTGGGCCGACGGCCAGTCCTACGAGCAGTACTTC	CASSPWADGQSYEQYF
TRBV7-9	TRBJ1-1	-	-	TGTGCCAGCAGCTTATTAGGCACTGAAGCTTTCTTT	CASSLLGTEAFF
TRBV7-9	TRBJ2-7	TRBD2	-	TGTGCCAGCAGCTCGACCTTAGCGGGAGGGCTTTTTCGGAACGAGCAGTACTTC	CASSSTLAGGLFRNEQYF
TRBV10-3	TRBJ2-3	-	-	TGTGCCATCAGTGCGTTTGGGGCAGACGCCACAGATACGCAGTATTTT	CAISAFGADATDTQYF
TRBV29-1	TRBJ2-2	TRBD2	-	TGCAGCGTTGAAGACAGAAGCGGGAGGTGGTACGGGGAGCTGTTTTTT	CSVEDRSGRWYGELFF
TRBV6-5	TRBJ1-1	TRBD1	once	TGTGCCAGCAGTTTGGGACAGGGGGCGACTGAAGCTTTCTTT	CASSLGQGATEAFF
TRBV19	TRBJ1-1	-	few	TGTGCCAGTAGTGTCTCGACACGAACTGAAGCTTTCTTT	CASSVSTRTEAFF
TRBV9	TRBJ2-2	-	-	TGTGCCAGCAGCCCCCCCTCCGGGGAGCTGTTTTTT	CASSPPSGELFF
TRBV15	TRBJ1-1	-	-	TGTGCCACCAGCAGAGACAGGCGGAACACTGAAGCTTTCTTT	CATSRDRRNTEAFF
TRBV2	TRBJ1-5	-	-	TGTGCCAGCAGTGGGGGCCATAATCAGCCCCAGCATTTT	CASSGGHNQPQHF
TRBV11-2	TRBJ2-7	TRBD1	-	TGTGCCAGCAGCTTTACAGGGGTAGGGGACGAGCAGTACTTC	CASSFTGVGDEQYF
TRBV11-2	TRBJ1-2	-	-	TGTGCCAGCAGCTTAATAGGTTTTACAGACACCTTC	CASSLIGFTDTF
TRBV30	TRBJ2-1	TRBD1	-	TGTGCCTGGATGGCGCGCTTCGGGACAGGGCCGAATGAGCAGTTCTTC	CAWMARFGTGPNEQFF
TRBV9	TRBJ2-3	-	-	TGTGCCAGCAGCGCAACGGATGGCGATACGCAGTATTTT	CASSATDGDTQYF
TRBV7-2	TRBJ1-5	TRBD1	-	TGTGCCAGCAGCTCTATAGTAACAGGACAGGGGGAGCCCCAGCATTTT	CASSSIVTGQGEPQHF
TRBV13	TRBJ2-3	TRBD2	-	TGTGCCAGCAGGGGGACTAGCGGGGCGCACCGGGATACGCAGTATTTT	CASRGTSGAHRDTQYF
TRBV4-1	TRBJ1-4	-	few	TGCGCCAGCAGCCAAGGCTCAGACTATCGGGAAAAACTGTTTTTT	CASSQGSDYREKLFF
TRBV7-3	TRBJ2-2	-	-	TGTGCCAGCAGCTTAGTAGCCTGGGCCGACACCGGGGAGCTGTTTTTT	CASSLVAWADTGELFF
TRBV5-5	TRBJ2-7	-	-	TGTGCCAGCAGCTTGGAAGACGAAGAGTACTACGAGCAGTACTTC	CASSLEDEEYYEQYF
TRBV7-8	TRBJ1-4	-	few	TGTGCCAGCAGCTCTCGGGACCCTGCAACTAATGAAAAACTGTTTTTT	CASSSRDPATNEKLFF
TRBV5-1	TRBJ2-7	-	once	TGCGCCAGCAGCTTTGGACGGCTTACCGCCTACGAGCAGTACTTC	CASSFGRLTAYEQYF